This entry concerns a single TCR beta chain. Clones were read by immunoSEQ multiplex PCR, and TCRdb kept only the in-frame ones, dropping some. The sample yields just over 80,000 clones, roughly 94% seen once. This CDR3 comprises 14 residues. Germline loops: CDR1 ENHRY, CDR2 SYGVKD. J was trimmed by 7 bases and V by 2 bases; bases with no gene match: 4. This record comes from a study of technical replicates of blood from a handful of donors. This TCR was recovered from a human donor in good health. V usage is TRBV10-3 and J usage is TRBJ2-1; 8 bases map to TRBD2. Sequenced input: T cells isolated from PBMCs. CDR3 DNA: TGTGCCATCAGTGAGCGGGGACTAGTAAATGAGCAGTTCTTC. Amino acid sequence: CAISERGLVNEQFF.